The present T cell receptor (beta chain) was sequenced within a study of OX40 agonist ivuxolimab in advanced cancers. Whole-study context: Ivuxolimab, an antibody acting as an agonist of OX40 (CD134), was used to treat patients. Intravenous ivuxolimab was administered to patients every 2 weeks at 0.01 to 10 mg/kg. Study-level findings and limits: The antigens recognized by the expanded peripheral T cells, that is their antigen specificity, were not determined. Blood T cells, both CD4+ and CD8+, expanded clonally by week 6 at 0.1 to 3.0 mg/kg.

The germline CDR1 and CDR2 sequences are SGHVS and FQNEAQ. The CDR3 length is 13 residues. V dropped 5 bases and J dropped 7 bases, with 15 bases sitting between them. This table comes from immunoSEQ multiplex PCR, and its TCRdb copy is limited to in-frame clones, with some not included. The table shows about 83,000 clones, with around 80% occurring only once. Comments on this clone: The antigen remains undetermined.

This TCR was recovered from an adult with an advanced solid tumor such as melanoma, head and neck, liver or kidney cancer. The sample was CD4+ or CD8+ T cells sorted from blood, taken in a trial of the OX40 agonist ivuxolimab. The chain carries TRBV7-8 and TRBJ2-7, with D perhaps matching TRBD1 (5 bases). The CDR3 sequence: CASSPWQGSEQYF. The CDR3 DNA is TGTGCCAGCAGCCCATGGCAGGGTTCGGAGCAGTACTTC.